Listed below are T cell receptor beta chains from one sample, sequenced in a study of identifying expanded T cells in peripheral blood. The repertoire was sequenced with immunoSEQ multiplex PCR; TCRdb's copy has only in-frame clones and lacks some. The sample contains about 82,000 clones, around 90% of which appear only once. Input material: blood. These receptors originate from a person between 18 and 75 years old in good health. The CDR3 runs from the conserved cysteine through the conserved F or W. Each record gives: D gene, V gene, J gene, clone size, CDR3 DNA, CDR3 protein. A D gene is named only where the DNA matches it firmly. Rows give clone size only sometimes, using once, few, many, or a class for an expanded clone.

.	TRBV19	TRBJ1-2	.	TGTGCCAGTAGTGCCAACAGAGTTCGGCGCTACACCTTC	CASSANRVRRYTF
.	TRBV5-6	TRBJ1-1	.	TGTGCCAGCAGCTTGGTGGGGAGGATAAACACTGAAGCTTTCTTT	CASSLVGRINTEAFF
TRBD2	TRBV7-9	TRBJ2-3	.	TGTGCCAGCAGCCTCCGGACTAGCGGGAGTAAGGCAGATACGCAGTATTTT	CASSLRTSGSKADTQYF
.	TRBV11-3	TRBJ2-6	.	TGTGCCAGCAGCTTAGGAACAGACTCCAATCCTGGGGCCAACGTCCTGACTTTC	CASSLGTDSNPGANVLTF
.	TRBV25-1	TRBJ1-6	few	TGTGCCAGCAGTGAATCCGGTTTGTCACCCCTCCACTTT	CASSESGLSPLHF
TRBD2	TRBV5-1	TRBJ2-1	once	TGCGCCAGCAGCTTGGCGGGACTAGCGGGGGGAAGATACAATGAGCAGTTCTTC	CASSLAGLAGGRYNEQFF
.	TRBV7-6	TRBJ2-2	.	TGTGCCAGCAGCACCGGGCAGGCCACCGGGGAGCTGTTTTTT	CASSTGQATGELFF
TRBD2	TRBV6-5	TRBJ2-7	.	TGTGCCAGCAGTTCTAGCGGGGGGTTCTACGAGCAGTACTTC	CASSSSGGFYEQYF
.	TRBV11-2	TRBJ2-2	.	TGTGCCAGCAGCTCCCCGGCAGGGCCCACCGGGGAGCTGTTTTTT	CASSSPAGPTGELFF
.	TRBV2	TRBJ1-2	once	TGTGCCAGCAGTGAATTCTTTCCGGGCAGCTACGGCGGCTACACCTTC	CASSEFFPGSYGGYTF
.	TRBV7-6	TRBJ1-1	.	TGTGCCAGCAGCCACGACGGACCTGGAGAAGCTTTCTTT	CASSHDGPGEAFF
.	TRBV7-9	TRBJ1-3	.	TGTGCCAGCAGCTTAGGAGTGTGGTCAGGGAAGGGTGGAAACACCATATATTTT	CASSLGVWSGKGGNTIYF
TRBD1	TRBV5-4	TRBJ2-3	.	TGTGCCAGCAGCCAGACCGGGACAGGGACTTTAGATACGCAGTATTTT	CASSQTGTGTLDTQYF
TRBD2	TRBV5-1	TRBJ2-2	.	TGCGCCAGCAGCCCCCTAACTAGCGGGATTTTGAACACCGGGGAGCTGTTTTTT	CASSPLTSGILNTGELFF
.	TRBV27	TRBJ2-3	.	TGTGCCAGCAGTTTTAACTGGGAACACACAGATACGCAGTATTTT	CASSFNWEHTDTQYF
.	TRBV19	TRBJ1-2	.	TGTGCCAGTAGTATAGATCAGGGGAAGAACTATGGCTACACCTTC	CASSIDQGKNYGYTF
.	TRBV20-1	TRBJ2-1	.	TGCAGTGCTAGGATGGACAATGAGCAGTTCTTC	CSARMDNEQFF
.	TRBV12-5	TRBJ2-2	.	TGTGCTAGTGGTGCCGGGGCAAACGCGAACACCGGGGAGCTGTTTTTT	CASGAGANANTGELFF
.	TRBV2	TRBJ2-1	.	TGTGCCAGCAGTGAAGAGGGACGCCGAGAGTTCTTC	CASSEEGRREFF
.	TRBV30	TRBJ1-2	.	TGTGCCTGGACAGGGGTCGCCCAATATGGCTACACCTTC	CAWTGVAQYGYTF
.	TRBV6-5	TRBJ2-7	.	TGTGCCAGCAGTTACAGAGCAGGGAGTCAAGAGCAGTACTTC	CASSYRAGSQEQYF
.	TRBV9	TRBJ1-2	.	TGTGCCAGCAGCGCCGGGTCTAGGGGGAATTCCAACTATGGCTACACCTTC	CASSAGSRGNSNYGYTF
.	TRBV18	TRBJ1-2	.	TGTGCCAGCTCACTGGGACCAACTAACTATGGCTACACCTTC	CASSLGPTNYGYTF
.	TRBV25-1	TRBJ1-4	.	TGTGCCAGCAGTGAAGCCGGAGTCACAACTAATGAAAAACTGTTTTTT	CASSEAGVTTNEKLFF
TRBD1	TRBV6-6	TRBJ1-6	.	TGTGCCAGCAGGGACAGGGAGATATCCCCCCAGAGTGTTTTT	CASRDREISPQSVF
.	TRBV5-1	TRBJ2-2	.	TGCGCCAGCAGCTTGGACCACACCGGGGAGCTGTTTTTT	CASSLDHTGELFF
TRBD2	TRBV19	TRBJ2-1	.	TGTGCCAGTAGTATAGCCCCGGGGAGCGGGGGGCAGGGTGAGCAGTTCTTC	CASSIAPGSGGQGEQFF
.	TRBV2	TRBJ1-1	few	TGTGCCAGCAGTCGGACTGAAGCTTTCTTT	CASSRTEAFF
.	TRBV4-1	TRBJ1-5	.	TGCGCCAGCAGCCAGGGGTTAACCCGGGGCAATCAGCCCCAGCATTTT	CASSQGLTRGNQPQHF
TRBD1	TRBV7-9	TRBJ1-5	.	TGTGCCAGCAGCTTAGAGTTCGGGACAGGGGATCAGCCCCAGCATTTT	CASSLEFGTGDQPQHF
.	TRBV4-1	TRBJ2-7	.	TGCGCCAGCAGTCTCACTCGGGACACCACCTACGAGCAGTACTTC	CASSLTRDTTYEQYF
.	TRBV5-6	TRBJ2-7	.	TGTGCCAGCAGCTGGGGACATCCGAAAAAACAAACCTACGAGCAGTACTTC	CASSWGHPKKQTYEQYF